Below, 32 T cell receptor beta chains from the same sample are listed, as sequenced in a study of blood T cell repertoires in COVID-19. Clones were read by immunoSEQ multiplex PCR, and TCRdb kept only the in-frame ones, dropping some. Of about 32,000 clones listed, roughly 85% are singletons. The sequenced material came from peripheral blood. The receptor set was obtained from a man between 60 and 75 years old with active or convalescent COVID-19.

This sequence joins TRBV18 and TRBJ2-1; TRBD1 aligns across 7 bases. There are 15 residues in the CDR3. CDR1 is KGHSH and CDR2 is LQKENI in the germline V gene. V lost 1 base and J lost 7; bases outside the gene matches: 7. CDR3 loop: CASSPRQGRTNEQFF. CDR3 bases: TGTGCCAGCTCACCACGACAGGGCCGGACTAATGAGCAGTTCTTC.

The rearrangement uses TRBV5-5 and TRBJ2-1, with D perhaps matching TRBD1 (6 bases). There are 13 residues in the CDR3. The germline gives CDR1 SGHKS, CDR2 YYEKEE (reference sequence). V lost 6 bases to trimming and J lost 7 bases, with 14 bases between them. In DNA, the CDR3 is TGTGCCAGCACCCGAGGGGGTGGAAATGAGCAGTTCTTC. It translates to CASTRGGGNEQFF.

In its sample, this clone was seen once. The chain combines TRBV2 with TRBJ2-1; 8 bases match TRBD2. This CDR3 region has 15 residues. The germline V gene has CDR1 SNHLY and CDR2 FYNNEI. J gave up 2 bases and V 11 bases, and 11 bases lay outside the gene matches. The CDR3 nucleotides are TGTGCCTCCGAGGGGCGGGAGGCAACCTACAATGAGCAGTTCTTC. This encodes CASEGREATYNEQFF.

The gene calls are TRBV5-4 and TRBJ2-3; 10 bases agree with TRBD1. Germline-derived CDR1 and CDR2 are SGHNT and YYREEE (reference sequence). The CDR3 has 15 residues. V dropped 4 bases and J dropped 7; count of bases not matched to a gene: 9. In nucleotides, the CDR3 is TGTGCCAGCAGCCCTCGGGACAGGGGACCCCATACGCAGTATTTT. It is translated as CASSPRDRGPHTQYF.

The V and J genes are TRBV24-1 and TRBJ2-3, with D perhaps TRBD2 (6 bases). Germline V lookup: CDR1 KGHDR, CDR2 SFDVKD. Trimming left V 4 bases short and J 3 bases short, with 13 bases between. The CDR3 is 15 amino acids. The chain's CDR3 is CATSDGTVETDTQYF. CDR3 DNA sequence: TGTGCCACCAGTGACGGGACTGTTGAGACAGATACGCAGTATTTT.

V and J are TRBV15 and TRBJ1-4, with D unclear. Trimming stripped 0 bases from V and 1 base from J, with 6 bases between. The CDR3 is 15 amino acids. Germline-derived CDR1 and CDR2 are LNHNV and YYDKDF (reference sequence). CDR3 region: CATSRDSVTNEKLFF. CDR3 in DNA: TGTGCCACCAGCAGAGATAGTGTAACTAATGAAAAACTGTTTTTT. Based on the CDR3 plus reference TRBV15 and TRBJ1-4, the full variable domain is DAMVIQNPRYQVTQFGKPVTLSCSQTLNHNVMYWYQQKSSQAPKLLFHYYDKDFNNEADTPDNFQSRRPNTSFCFLDIRSPGLGDTAMYLCATSRDSVTNEKLFFGSGTQLSVL.

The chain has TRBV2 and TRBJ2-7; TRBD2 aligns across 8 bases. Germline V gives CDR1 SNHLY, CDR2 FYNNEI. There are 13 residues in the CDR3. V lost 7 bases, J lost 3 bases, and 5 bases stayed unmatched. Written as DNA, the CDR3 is TGTGCCAGCAAGACTAGCGCTTACTACGAGCAGTACGTC. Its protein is CASKTSAYYEQYV.

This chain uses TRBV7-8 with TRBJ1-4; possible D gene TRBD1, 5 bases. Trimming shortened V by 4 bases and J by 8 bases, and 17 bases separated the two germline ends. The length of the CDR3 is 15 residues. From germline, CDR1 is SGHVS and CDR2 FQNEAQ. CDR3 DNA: TGTGCCAGCAGCTGGGGCCTAGGGGTGGGGGAAAAACTGTTTTTT. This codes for CASSWGLGVGEKLFF.

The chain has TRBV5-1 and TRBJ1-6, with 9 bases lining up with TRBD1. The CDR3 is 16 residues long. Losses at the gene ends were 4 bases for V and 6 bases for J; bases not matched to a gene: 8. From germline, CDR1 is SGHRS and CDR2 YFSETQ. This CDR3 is CASSPGLGQGNSPLHF. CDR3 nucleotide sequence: TGCGCCAGCAGCCCTGGATTGGGACAGGGTAATTCACCCCTCCACTTT.

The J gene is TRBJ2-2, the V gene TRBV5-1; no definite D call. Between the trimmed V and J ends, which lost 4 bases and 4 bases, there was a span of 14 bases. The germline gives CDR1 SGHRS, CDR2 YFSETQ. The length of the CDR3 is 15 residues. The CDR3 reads CASSQLEIRTGELFF. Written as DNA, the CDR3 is TGCGCCAGCAGCCAACTCGAGATCCGCACCGGGGAGCTGTTTTTT.

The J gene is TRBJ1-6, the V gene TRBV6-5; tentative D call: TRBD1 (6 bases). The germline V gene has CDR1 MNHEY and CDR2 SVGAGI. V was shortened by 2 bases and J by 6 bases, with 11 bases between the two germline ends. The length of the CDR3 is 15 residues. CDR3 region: CASSYLVQGNSPLHF. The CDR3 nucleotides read TGTGCCAGCAGTTACCTCGTACAGGGTAATTCACCCCTCCACTTT.

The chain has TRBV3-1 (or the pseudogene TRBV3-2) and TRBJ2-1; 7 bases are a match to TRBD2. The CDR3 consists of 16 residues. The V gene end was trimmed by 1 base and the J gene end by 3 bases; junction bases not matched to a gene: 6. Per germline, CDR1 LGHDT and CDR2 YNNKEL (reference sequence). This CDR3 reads CASSQGAGGFYNEQFF. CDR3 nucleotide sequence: TGTGCCAGCAGCCAAGGAGCCGGGGGGTTCTACAATGAGCAGTTCTTC.

CDR3 region: CSVAPGGAGYNEQFF. The CDR3 DNA reads TGCAGCGTTGCCCCAGGGGGCGCCGGCTACAATGAGCAGTTCTTC. The V and J genes are TRBV29-1 and TRBJ2-1, with 8 bases fitting TRBD1. From germline, CDR1 is SQVTM and CDR2 ANQGSEA. CDR3 size: 15 residues. V lost 4 bases and J lost 3; bases outside the gene matches: 8.

CDR3 loop: CASSLDRGGEKLFF. For the CDR3, the DNA is TGTGCCAGCAGCTTGGACAGGGGGGGCGAAAAACTGTTTTTT. The rearrangement uses TRBV5-4 and TRBJ1-4, with 8 bases fitting TRBD1. Germline CDR1 reads SGHNT; CDR2 reads YYREEE (reference sequence). The CDR3 sequence is 14 residues long. The V and J ends lost 0 bases and 8 bases, in that order; junction bases with no gene match: 3.

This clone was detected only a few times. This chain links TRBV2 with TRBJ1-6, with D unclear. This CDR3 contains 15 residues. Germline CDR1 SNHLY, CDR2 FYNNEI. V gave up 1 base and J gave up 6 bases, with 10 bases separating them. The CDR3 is CASSEDSISNSPLHF. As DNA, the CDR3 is TGTGCCAGCAGTGAAGACAGTATTAGTAATTCACCCCTCCACTTT.

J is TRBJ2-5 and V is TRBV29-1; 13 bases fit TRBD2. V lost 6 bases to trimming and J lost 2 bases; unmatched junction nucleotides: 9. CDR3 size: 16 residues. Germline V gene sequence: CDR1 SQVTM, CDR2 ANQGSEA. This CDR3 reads CSVAQLAGGGQETQYF. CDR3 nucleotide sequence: TGCAGCGTCGCTCAACTAGCGGGAGGGGGTCAAGAGACCCAGTACTTC.

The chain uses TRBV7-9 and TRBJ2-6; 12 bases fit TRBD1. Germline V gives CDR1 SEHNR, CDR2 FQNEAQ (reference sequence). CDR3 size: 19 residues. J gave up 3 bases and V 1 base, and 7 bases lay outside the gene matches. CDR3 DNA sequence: TGTGCCAGCAGCTTAGTGCCCGGGACAGGGGGCCATGGGGCCAACGTCCTGACTTTC. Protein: CASSLVPGTGGHGANVLTF.

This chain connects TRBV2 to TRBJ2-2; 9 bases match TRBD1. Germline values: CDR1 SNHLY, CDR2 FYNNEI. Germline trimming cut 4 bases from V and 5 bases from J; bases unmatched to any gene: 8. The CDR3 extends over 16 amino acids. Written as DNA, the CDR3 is TGTGCCAGCAGTGGACCGGGACAGGGTATTACCGGGGAGCTGTTTTTT. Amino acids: CASSGPGQGITGELFF.

Here the CDR3 reads CASSFNLQGANGELFF. CDR3 sequence (DNA): TGTGCCAGCAGCTTCAACCTACAGGGGGCGAACGGGGAGCTGTTTTTT. The rearrangement uses TRBV5-5 and TRBJ2-2, with 9 bases fitting TRBD1. Germline lookup yields CDR1 SGHKS and CDR2 YYEKEE (reference sequence). The CDR3 is 16 residues long. Germline trimming cut 2 bases from V and 7 bases from J; bases unmatched to any gene: 9.

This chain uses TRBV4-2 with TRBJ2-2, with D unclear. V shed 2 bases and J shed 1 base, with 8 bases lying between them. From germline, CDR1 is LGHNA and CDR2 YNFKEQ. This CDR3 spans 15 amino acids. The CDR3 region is CASSQPAQNTGELFF. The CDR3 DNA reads TGTGCCAGCAGCCAACCAGCGCAGAACACCGGGGAGCTGTTTTTT.

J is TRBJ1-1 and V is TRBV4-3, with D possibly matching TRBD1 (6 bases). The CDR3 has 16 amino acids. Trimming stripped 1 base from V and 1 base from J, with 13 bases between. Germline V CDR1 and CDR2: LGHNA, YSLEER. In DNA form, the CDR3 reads TGCGCCAGCAGCCAAGGCGTAACGGACAGGAACACTGAAGCTTTCTTT. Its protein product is CASSQGVTDRNTEAFF.

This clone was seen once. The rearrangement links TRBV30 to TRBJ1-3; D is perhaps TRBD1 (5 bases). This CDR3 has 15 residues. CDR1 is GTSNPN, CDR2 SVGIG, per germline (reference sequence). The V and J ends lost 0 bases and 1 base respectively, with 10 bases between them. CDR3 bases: TGTGCCTGGAGTGTTCCCAGGACATCTGGAAACACCATATATTTT. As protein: CAWSVPRTSGNTIYF.

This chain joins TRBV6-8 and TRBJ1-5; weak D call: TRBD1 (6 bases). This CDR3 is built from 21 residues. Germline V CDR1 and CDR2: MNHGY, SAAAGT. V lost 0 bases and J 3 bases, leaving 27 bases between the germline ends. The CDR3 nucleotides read TGTGCCAGCAGTTACTCGCAGGTTAACTCTCAGGGGAGAGAGAACAATCAGCCCCAGCATTTT. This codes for CASSYSQVNSQGRENNQPQHF.

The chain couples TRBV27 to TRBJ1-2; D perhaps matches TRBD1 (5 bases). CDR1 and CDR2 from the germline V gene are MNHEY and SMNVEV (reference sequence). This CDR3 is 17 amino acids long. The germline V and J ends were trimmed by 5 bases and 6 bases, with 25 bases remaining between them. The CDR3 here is CASSPTRGWTVKHGYTF. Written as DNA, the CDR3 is TGTGCCAGCAGTCCTACCCGGGGGTGGACGGTTAAACATGGCTACACCTTC.

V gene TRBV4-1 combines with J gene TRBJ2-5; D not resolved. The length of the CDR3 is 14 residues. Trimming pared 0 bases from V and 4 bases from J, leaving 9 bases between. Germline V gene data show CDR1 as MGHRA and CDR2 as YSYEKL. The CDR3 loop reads CASSQERQVETQYF. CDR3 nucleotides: TGCGCCAGCAGCCAAGAAAGGCAGGTAGAGACCCAGTACTTC.

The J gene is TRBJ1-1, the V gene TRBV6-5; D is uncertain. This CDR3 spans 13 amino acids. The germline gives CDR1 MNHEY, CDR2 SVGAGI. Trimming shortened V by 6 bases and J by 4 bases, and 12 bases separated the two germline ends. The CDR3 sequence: CASSWGGRTEAFF. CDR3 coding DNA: TGTGCCAGCAGCTGGGGAGGGCGCACTGAAGCTTTCTTT.

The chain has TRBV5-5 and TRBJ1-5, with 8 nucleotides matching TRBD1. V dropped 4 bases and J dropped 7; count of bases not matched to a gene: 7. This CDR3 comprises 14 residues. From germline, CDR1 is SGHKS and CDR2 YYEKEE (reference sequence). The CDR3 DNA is TGTGCCAGCAGCATGACAGGGGAACGCCAGCCCCAGCATTTT. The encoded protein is CASSMTGERQPQHF.

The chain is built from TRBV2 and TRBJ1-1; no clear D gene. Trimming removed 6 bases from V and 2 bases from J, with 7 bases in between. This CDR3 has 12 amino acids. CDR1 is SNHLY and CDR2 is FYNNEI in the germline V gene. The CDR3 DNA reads TGTGCCAGCAGGGAGGCTAACACTGAAGCTTTCTTT. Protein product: CASREANTEAFF.

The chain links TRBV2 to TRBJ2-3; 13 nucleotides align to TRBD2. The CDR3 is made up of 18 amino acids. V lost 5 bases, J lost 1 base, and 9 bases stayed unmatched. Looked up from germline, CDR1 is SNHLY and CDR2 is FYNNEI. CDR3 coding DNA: TGTGCCAGCAGTACCGGGACTAGCGGGGCTGGGGGCACAGATACGCAGTATTTT. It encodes CASSTGTSGAGGTDTQYF.

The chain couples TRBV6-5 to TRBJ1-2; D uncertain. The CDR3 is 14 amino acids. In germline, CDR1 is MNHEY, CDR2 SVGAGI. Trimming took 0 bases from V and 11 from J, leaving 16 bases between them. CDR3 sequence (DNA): TGTGCCAGCAGTTACTCGTTCCGGGGAGGTCCATACACCTTC. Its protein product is CASSYSFRGGPYTF.

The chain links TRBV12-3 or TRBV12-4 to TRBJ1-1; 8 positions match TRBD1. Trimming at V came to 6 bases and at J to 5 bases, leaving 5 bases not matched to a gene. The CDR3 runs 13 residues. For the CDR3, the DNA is TGTGCCAGCAGCCAACAGGGGGGGACTGAAGCTTTCTTT. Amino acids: CASSQQGGTEAFF.

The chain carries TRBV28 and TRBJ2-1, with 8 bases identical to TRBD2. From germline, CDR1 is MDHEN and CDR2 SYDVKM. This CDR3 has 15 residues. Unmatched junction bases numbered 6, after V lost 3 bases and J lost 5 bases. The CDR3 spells CASSFGGGSNNEQFF. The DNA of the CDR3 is TGTGCCAGCAGTTTTGGCGGGGGGTCCAACAATGAGCAGTTCTTC.